This T cell receptor beta chain is drawn from a study of circulating and synovial CD4+ cells in juvenile arthritis. The repertoire was sequenced with immunoSEQ multiplex PCR; TCRdb's copy has only in-frame clones and lacks some. The sample includes 25,000 to 35,000 clones, roughly 93% seen only once; the top ten take 2.9%. Per the germline V gene, CDR1 is LNHDA and CDR2 is SQIVND (reference sequence). The V segment lost 7 bases and the J segment 2 bases; nucleotides outside the gene matches: 7. The CDR3 is 15 amino acids. Donors were patients with active juvenile idiopathic arthritis. This clonotype was sampled from a human donor with juvenile idiopathic arthritis. The J gene is TRBJ2-5, the V gene TRBV19; 10 positions agree with TRBD1. Sequences were obtained from CD4+ T cells from blood. CDR3 amino acids: CASKGQGLQQETQYF. The DNA of the CDR3 is TGTGCCAGTAAGGGACAGGGGTTACAGCAAGAGACCCAGTACTTC.